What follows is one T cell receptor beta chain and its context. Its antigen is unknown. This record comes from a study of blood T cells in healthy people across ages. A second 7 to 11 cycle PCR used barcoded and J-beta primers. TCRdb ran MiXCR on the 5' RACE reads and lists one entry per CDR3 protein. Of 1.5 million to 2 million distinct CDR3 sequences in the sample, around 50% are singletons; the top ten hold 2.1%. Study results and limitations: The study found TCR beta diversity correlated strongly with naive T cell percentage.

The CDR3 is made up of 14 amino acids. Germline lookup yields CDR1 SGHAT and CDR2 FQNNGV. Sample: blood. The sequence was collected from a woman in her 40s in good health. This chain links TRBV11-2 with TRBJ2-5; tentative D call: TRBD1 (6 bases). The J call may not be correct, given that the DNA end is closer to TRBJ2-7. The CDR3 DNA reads TGTGCCAGCAGCCTTGGCACAGGGTTCCACGAGCAGTACTTC. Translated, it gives CASSLGTGFHEQYF.